These 23 T cell receptor beta chains were all obtained from the same sample, sequenced in a study of T-cell memory formation after mild COVID-19. From the 5' RACE reads, TCRdb called clonotypes with MiXCR, one entry per CDR3 protein. The sample holds 500,000 to 600,000 distinct CDR3 sequences, approximately 19% seen once. The source material was PBMCs or a T cell subset sorted from them (not recorded which). All receptors derive from an adult woman who had mild COVID-19 (a few samples of this study predate the infection). Cell type and time point are not known.

The V gene is TRBV24-1, the J gene TRBJ2-1, with D possibly matching TRBD2 (5 bases). This CDR3 has 16 residues. The germline CDR1 and CDR2 sequences are KGHDR and SFDVKD. V was cut by 1 base and J by 5 bases, with 14 bases left in between. Here the CDR3 DNA reads TGTGCCACCAGTGATTTACCGGGAAACGGGAACAATGAGCAGTTCTTC. Translated, it gives CATSDLPGNGNNEQFF.

This clonotype was counted many times. This chain joins TRBV7-2 and TRBJ2-2, with 9 bases aligning to TRBD2. Per germline, CDR1 SGHTA and CDR2 FQGNSA. The CDR3 runs to 15 residues. The junction had 7 bases not matched to a gene; V was cut back by 5 bases and J by 6 bases. The CDR3 loop reads CASSLEAGGPGELFF. CDR3 nucleotide sequence: TGTGCCAGCAGCCTAGAGGCGGGAGGGCCCGGGGAGCTGTTTTTT.

Concerning this clonotype: A read error may produce the germline difference seen at one junction end. J is TRBJ2-7 and V is TRBV2; TRBD2 is a possible D gene (7 bases). The CDR3 is 12 residues long. Germline lookup yields CDR1 SNHLY and CDR2 FYNNEI. CDR3 DNA: TGTGCCTCGGGGGGCAGGGGAGCCGAGCGGTACTTC. Protein product: CASGGRGAERYF.

The chain recombines TRBV20-1 with TRBJ2-1, with TRBD2 matching over 8 bases. J was trimmed by 0 bases and V by 6 bases; bases with no gene match: 7. The length of the CDR3 is 15 residues. The germline gives CDR1 DFQATT, CDR2 SNEGSKA (reference sequence). The CDR3 sequence is CSAAASGYSYNEQFF. The CDR3 nucleotides read TGCAGTGCCGCAGCTAGCGGGTACTCCTACAATGAGCAGTTCTTC.

The sample holds a few counts of this clonotype. The chain combines TRBV5-1 with TRBJ1-2, with D uncertain. This CDR3 spans 12 amino acids. V was trimmed by 4 bases and J by 4 bases, leaving 8 bases between them. Germline V gene sequence: CDR1 SGHRS, CDR2 YFSETQ. The CDR3 bases are TGCGCCAGCAGCGACGAATTCTATGGCTACACCTTC. This translates into CASSDEFYGYTF.

V is TRBV7-2 and J is TRBJ1-1; 7 nucleotides agree with TRBD1. In germline, CDR1 is SGHTA, CDR2 FQGNSA. V lost 4 bases and J lost 1; bases outside the gene matches: 9. The CDR3 length is 16 residues. CDR3 sequence: CASSWGRQGPNTEAFF. Written as DNA, the CDR3 is TGTGCCAGCAGCTGGGGACGACAGGGACCGAACACTGAAGCTTTCTTT.

This clonotype was seen only once. V usage is TRBV20-1 and J usage is TRBJ1-2, with a weak D call TRBD1 (5 bases). The CDR3 runs to 15 residues. Germline loops: CDR1 DFQATT, CDR2 SNEGSKA (reference sequence). The V end lost 1 base, the J end lost 0 bases, and 12 bases lay between the germline ends. CDR3 bases: TGCAGTGCTAGAGCTCGGGACTTTTCTAACTATGGCTACACCTTC. This encodes CSARARDFSNYGYTF.

The chain couples TRBV5-5 to TRBJ2-5, with TRBD1 identical over 7 bases. Germline V lookup: CDR1 SGHKS, CDR2 YYEKEE (reference sequence). V dropped 3 bases and J dropped 7; count of bases not matched to a gene: 9. This CDR3 is built from 14 residues. The CDR3 spells CASSWGTASRTQYF. CDR3 DNA sequence: TGTGCCAGCAGCTGGGGGACAGCCTCCAGGACCCAGTACTTC.

This sequence joins TRBV19 and TRBJ2-7, with D possibly TRBD1 on 5 matching bases. The germline V gene encodes CDR1 LNHDA and CDR2 SQIVND (reference sequence). Trimming left V 2 bases short and J 5 bases short, with 13 bases between. This CDR3 is 14 amino acids long. CDR3 bases: TGTGCCAGTAGTATAAACCAGGGTTACAACGAGCAGTACTTC. Protein sequence: CASSINQGYNEQYF.

This clonotype was seen a few times. The V call is TRBV11-2, the J call TRBJ2-1; 7 bases are shared with TRBD2. The length of the CDR3 is 16 residues. J lost 2 bases, V lost 5 bases, and 9 bases had no gene match. Germline-derived CDR1 and CDR2 are SGHAT and FQNNGV. The CDR3, as DNA: TGTGCCAGCAGCATCGTGGGGGAGGGGACCTACAATGAGCAGTTCTTC. As protein: CASSIVGEGTYNEQFF.

A word on this clonotype: Germline is not matched at one junction end, which may reflect a read error. This sequence joins TRBV20-1 and TRBJ2-3; 9 nucleotides agree with TRBD2. The CDR3 extends over 12 amino acids. In germline, CDR1 is DFQATT, CDR2 SNEGSKA (reference sequence). DNA of the CDR3: TGCAGTGCTGGTCAACCGGGACTAGCCGCACAGTTT. Its translation: CSAGQPGLAAQF.

This clonotype showed up just a few times. The chain combines TRBV7-8 with TRBJ2-5, with 13 bases lining up with TRBD2. V dropped 5 bases and J dropped 1; count of bases not matched to a gene: 4. The V gene's germline CDR1 is SGHVS and CDR2 FQNEAQ. The CDR3 is 16 residues long. CDR3 nucleotide sequence: TGTGCCAGCAGCCGGGGACTAGCGGGACTCCAAGAGACCCAGTACTTC. Translation: CASSRGLAGLQETQYF. The whole variable domain, filled in from reference TRBV7-8 and TRBJ2-5, reads GAGVSQSPRYKVAKRGQDVALRCDPISGHVSLFWYQQALGQGPEFLTYFQNEAQLDKSGLPSDRFFAERPEGSVSTLKIQRTQQEDSAVYLCASSRGLAGLQETQYFGPGTRLLVL.

In its sample, this clonotype was seen many times. V is TRBV7-2 and J is TRBJ2-3; D possibly corresponds to TRBD1 (5 bases). V was cut by 3 bases and J by 1 base, with 11 bases left in between. Germline CDR1 is SGHTA and CDR2 is FQGNSA. This CDR3 contains 15 residues. CDR3 sequence reads: CASSLVGLGTDTQYF. CDR3 DNA: TGTGCCAGCAGCTTGGTGGGGCTCGGCACAGATACGCAGTATTTT. Together with reference TRBV7-2 and TRBJ2-3, the CDR3 gives the full variable domain: GAGVSQSPSNKVTEKGKDVELRCDPISGHTALYWYRQSLGQGLEFLIYFQGNSAPDKSGLPSDRFSAERTGGSVSTLTIQRTQQEDSAVYLCASSLVGLGTDTQYFGPGTRLTVL.

This clonotype was observed a handful of times. Germline is not matched at one junction end, which may reflect a read error. This chain joins TRBV23-1 and TRBJ2-3; D may be TRBD2 (6 bases). TRBV23-1 is assigned to the ORF class and has an uncertain function. The CDR3 runs to 13 residues. The CDR3: CDSSQSGLFTQYF. CDR3 DNA sequence: TGCGACAGCAGTCAGTCGGGACTCTTTACGCAGTATTTT.

This clonotype was seen more than once but under ten times. The chain uses TRBV6-1 and TRBJ2-3; 7 nucleotides agree with TRBD2. CDR1 is MNHNS and CDR2 is SASEGT in the germline V gene. Trimming took 5 bases from V and 2 from J; bases not matched to a gene: 10. This CDR3 is built from 16 residues. CDR3 in DNA: TGTGCCAGCAGTACAAACCCCGGGGGGTTCACAGATACGCAGTATTTT. Encoded protein: CASSTNPGGFTDTQYF.

This rearrangement joins TRBV18 to TRBJ1-1; D gene uncertain. From germline, CDR1 is KGHSH and CDR2 LQKENI. V gave up 3 bases and J gave up 4 bases, with 9 bases separating them. The CDR3 totals 13 residues. The CDR3 spells CASSPIAGTEAFF. CDR3 DNA: TGTGCCAGCTCACCGATCGCGGGCACTGAAGCTTTCTTT.

The chain combines TRBV5-1 with TRBJ2-3; TRBD2 is a possible D gene (5 bases). The CDR3 is 14 amino acids. In germline, CDR1 is SGHRS, CDR2 YFSETQ. V was clipped by 5 bases and J by 4 bases, with 14 bases between them. In DNA, the CDR3 is TGCGCCAGCAGTAGGTGGGAACTAGCAGATACGCAGTATTTT. As protein: CASSRWELADTQYF.

This chain links TRBV4-3 with TRBJ1-2, with a tentative D call TRBD1 (5 bases). This CDR3 spans 14 amino acids. Germline V gene sequence: CDR1 LGHNA, CDR2 YSLEER. V lost 3 bases and J 4 bases, leaving 12 bases between the germline ends. This CDR3 reads CASSQAGTLYGYTF. DNA of the CDR3: TGCGCCAGCAGCCAGGCGGGGACCCTCTATGGCTACACCTTC.

This clonotype was counted only a few times. CDR3 amino acids: CASSSKLYNEQFF. CDR3 coding DNA: TGTGCCAGCAGTTCCAAGCTTTACAATGAGCAGTTCTTC. This chain joins TRBV6-5 and TRBJ2-1; D remains ambiguous. Trimming took off 4 bases at V and 4 bases at J, with 8 bases between the two ends. Per the germline V gene, CDR1 is MNHEY and CDR2 is SVGAGI. The CDR3 contains 13 residues.

This clonotype was detected only a few times. The chain joins TRBV6-5 to TRBJ2-1, with 7 bases matching TRBD2. The V gene's germline CDR1 is MNHEY and CDR2 SVGAGI. V lost 0 bases to trimming and J lost 1 base; unmatched junction nucleotides: 9. CDR3 length: 18 residues. CDR3 sequence (DNA): TGTGCCAGCAGTTACTCGATGCCCCCGGGAGGATCCTACAATGAGCAGTTCTTC. Protein: CASSYSMPPGGSYNEQFF.

This clonotype was found a few times. This chain's CDR3 is CASSSTGPGEQFF. CDR3 nucleotides: TGTGCCAGCAGTTCCACAGGGCCAGGTGAGCAGTTCTTC. The chain recombines TRBV12-3 or TRBV12-4 with TRBJ2-1, with a possible D match to TRBD1 (6 bases). The CDR3 is 13 residues long. V lost 4 bases and J 9 bases, leaving 13 bases between the germline ends.

The V call is TRBV3-1, the J call TRBJ2-2; D unclear. Between the trimmed V and J ends, which lost 0 bases and 6 bases, there was a span of 23 bases. CDR1 is LGHDT, CDR2 YNNKEL, per germline (reference sequence). The CDR3 is made up of 19 amino acids. The CDR3 reads CASSQDFPTSRERSGELFF. In DNA form, the CDR3 reads TGTGCCAGCAGCCAAGATTTTCCTACTTCCCGCGAAAGGTCCGGGGAGCTGTTTTTT.

The V gene is TRBV12-3 or TRBV12-4, the J gene TRBJ1-5; TRBD1 is a possible D gene (6 bases). CDR3 length equals 12 residues. Deletions cut 6 bases from V and 5 bases from J, with 8 bases between. The CDR3 here is CASSPGDQPQHF. The CDR3 region has the DNA TGTGCCAGCAGCCCAGGGGATCAGCCCCAGCATTTT.